The sample holds a few counts of the clone carrying this T cell receptor beta chain. Its antigen is currently unknown. These data belong to a study of beta chain features in type 1 diabetes. Study conclusions and caveats: When Type 1 diabetes patients were examined, their TCRB CDR3s proved moderately but significantly shorter in all four CD4+ subsets.

Reverse transcription of all isolated RNA meant that expressed TCRB transcripts were sequenced. Data came from immunoSEQ multiplex PCR; TCRdb stores just in-frame clones and leaves some out. Found here are about 250,000 clones, roughly a tenth of them singletons; the top ten hold around 0.017%. Germline lookup yields CDR1 LNHDA and CDR2 SQIVND (reference sequence). The V end lost 2 bases, the J end lost 0 bases, and 20 bases lay between the germline ends. CDR3 length: 19 amino acids. The source is a young man with type 1 diabetes. Material: naive CD4+ T cells from blood. V usage is TRBV19 and J usage is TRBJ1-5, with D possibly matching TRBD1 (6 bases). This CDR3 is CASSIPQGRKSYSNQPQHF. The CDR3 DNA is TGTGCCAGTAGTATACCCCAGGGGCGTAAATCTTATAGCAATCAGCCCCAGCATTTT.